The present T cell receptor (beta chain) was sequenced within a study of Graves' ophthalmopathy and Graves' hyperthyroidism. Looking at the study overall: There was a collection of peripheral blood at initial diagnosis, before any treatment.

Ophthalmopathy donors were characterized by moderate-to-severe activity, CAS of at least 3, NOSPECS of at least 4, and duration under 3 months. The PBMCs had their origin in 10 ml of fresh peripheral blood. In this sample, this clonotype turned up many times. Its matching antigen is unknown. Amplification from RNA transcripts yielded the TCR beta CDR3 regions. First-round RT-PCR relied on HTBI primers, and a second-round multiplex PCR came next. In TCRdb, the multiplex PCR reads were re-called with MiXCR into one record per CDR3 protein. This table has 500,000 to 800,000 distinct CDR3 sequences, about two fifths appearing once. Overall study results and limits: Blood samples also showed most expanded thyroid clonotypes exceeding 0.001 frequency.

Germline V lookup: CDR1 SGHVS, CDR2 FQNEAQ. The CDR3 loop spans 16 amino acids. V trimming: 5 bases; J trimming: 1 base; junction bases outside the gene matches: 7. The sequence derives from an adult man with Graves' ophthalmopathy. The chain employs TRBV7-8 and TRBJ2-2; the match to TRBD2 covers 7 bases. Sequencing was done on a sample of peripheral blood. The CDR3 reads CASSLLPGGNTGELFF. The CDR3 nucleotides read TGTGCCAGCAGCCTCCTCCCGGGGGGGAACACCGGGGAGCTGTTTTTT.